The 27 T cell receptor beta chains presented below share a single source sample, sequenced in a study of CD8+CD57+ T cells in acquired aplastic anemia. CD8+CD57+ cell expansion had been shown by flow cytometry in patients chosen for sequencing. Genomic DNA acted as the template from which TCR beta VDJ combination and CDR3 sequence profiling were carried out. TCRdb independently ran MiXCR on the reads; one entry per CDR3 protein. The sample lists roughly 220,000 distinct CDR3 sequences; about 62% were seen once. Sequencing was done on a sample of sorted CD4+, CD8+, or CD8+CD57+ T cells (not recorded which) from PBMCs. These receptors were taken from a human donor with aplastic anemia.

As to this clonotype: One junction end does not reproduce the germline sequence, and a read error may be involved. The J gene is TRBJ1-2, the V gene TRBV10-1; 10 bases agree with TRBD1. The germline CDR1 and CDR2 sequences are WNHNN and SYGVQD (reference sequence). The CDR3 runs to 14 residues. The CDR3 coding sequence is TGTGCCAGCAGCTTGGGACAGGGGAGGGGTGGCTACACCTTC. This codes for CASSLGQGRGGYTF.

This chain links TRBV7-6 with TRBJ2-7, with 11 nucleotides matching TRBD1. Trimming cost V 5 bases and J 4 bases; bases outside gene matches: 10. The CDR3 runs 16 residues. Germline values: CDR1 SGHVS, CDR2 FNYEAQ. The CDR3 sequence: CASSPWTGGEVYEQYF. The CDR3 nucleotides are TGTGCCAGCAGCCCCTGGACAGGGGGCGAAGTGTACGAGCAGTACTTC.

Regarding this clonotype: The conserved final phenylalanine or tryptophan is absent from the CDR3, which likely points to a read error. The chain carries TRBV19 and TRBJ1-1; no definite D call. Trimming removed 5 bases at V and 1 base at J, with 11 bases between. This CDR3 has 14 amino acids. The germline V gene encodes CDR1 LNHDA and CDR2 SQIVND (reference sequence). This chain's CDR3 is CASSERSRNTEAFL. CDR3 sequence (DNA): TGTGCCAGTAGTGAACGTTCGAGGAACACTGAAGCTTTCCTT.

The genes are TRBV10-3 and TRBJ2-7, with TRBD2 matching over 7 bases. CDR3 length: 17 amino acids. Germline V gives CDR1 ENHRY, CDR2 SYGVKD. Trimming took 5 bases from V and 2 from J; bases not matched to a gene: 15. As DNA, the CDR3 is TGTGCCATCAGTCTTTCGCCGGGCCGGGAGGACCCCTACGAGCAGTACTTC. Protein: CAISLSPGREDPYEQYF.

The gene calls are TRBV5-6 and TRBJ2-3; 9 nucleotides line up with TRBD2. This CDR3 is 18 amino acids long. V was pared by 3 bases and J by 0 bases, with 11 bases of the junction left unmatched. Germline V gene data show CDR1 as SGHDT and CDR2 as YYEEEE. The CDR3 region has the DNA TGTGCCAGCAGCTACCTTAATCCGGGACTAGCTAGCACAGATACGCAGTATTTT. Its protein is CASSYLNPGLASTDTQYF.

The rearrangement links TRBV12-3 or TRBV12-4 to TRBJ1-1; maybe TRBD1 (5 bases). V gave up 6 bases and J gave up 5 bases, with 13 bases separating them. The CDR3 totals 13 residues. CDR3 amino acids: CASSSQWGTEAFF. The CDR3 nucleotides read TGTGCCAGCAGCTCACAGTGGGGGACTGAAGCTTTCTTT.

This clonotype was seen only a few times. J is TRBJ2-1 and V is TRBV15, with 10 bases identical to TRBD1. Trimming took 3 bases from V and 7 from J; bases not matched to a gene: 12. The germline V gene encodes CDR1 LNHNV and CDR2 YYDKDF (reference sequence). CDR3 length: 17 residues. The CDR3 DNA reads TGTGCCACCAGCAGCTCATTGTCGGGACAGGGGTTGAATGAGCAGTTCTTC. Its translation: CATSSSLSGQGLNEQFF. The variable domain in full, with the rest retrieved from reference TRBV15 and TRBJ2-1, is DAMVIQNPRYQVTQFGKPVTLSCSQTLNHNVMYWYQQKSSQAPKLLFHYYDKDFNNEADTPDNFQSRRPNTSFCFLDIRSPGLGDTAMYLCATSSSLSGQGLNEQFFGPGTRLTVL.

This chain joins TRBV29-1 and TRBJ2-2; 7 bases are shared with TRBD2. Germline V gene data show CDR1 as SQVTM and CDR2 as ANQGSEA. The CDR3 consists of 13 residues. V dropped 7 bases and J dropped 5; count of bases not matched to a gene: 7. This CDR3 reads CSAPTSPTGELFF. The CDR3 nucleotides read TGCAGCGCGCCGACTAGCCCTACCGGGGAGCTGTTTTTT.

The table lists this clonotype with a few counts. J is TRBJ1-2 and V is TRBV7-2, with D unclear. Germline values: CDR1 SGHTA, CDR2 FQGNSA. V was cut by 2 bases and J by 8 bases, with 9 bases left in between. There are 12 residues in the CDR3. CDR3 in DNA: TGTGCCAGCAGCTTAATGTTACTGGGCTACACCTTC. Protein: CASSLMLLGYTF.

V usage is TRBV9 and J usage is TRBJ1-6; D call uncertain. Germline V CDR1 and CDR2: SGDLS, YYNGEE. The CDR3 consists of 14 residues. V was cut by 0 bases and J by 4 bases, with 5 bases left in between. CDR3 in DNA: TGTGCCAGCAGCGTAGCTTCTTATAATTCACCCCTCCACTTT. Its protein is CASSVASYNSPLHF.

The chain employs TRBV10-3 and TRBJ1-1; the D is unclear. The V and J ends lost 0 bases and 7 bases respectively, with 9 bases between them. The CDR3 is 13 amino acids. Germline CDR1 and CDR2: ENHRY and SYGVKD. Here the CDR3 reads CAISESKRDEAFF. The CDR3, as DNA: TGTGCCATCAGTGAGTCGAAAAGGGATGAAGCTTTCTTT.

This clonotype is a singleton in its sample. The junction departs from the called germline gene at one end, perhaps through a read error. The CDR3 coding sequence is TGTGCCAGCAGCGCCGGGACAGGGCAAGAGACCCAGTGCTTC. Translating it yields CASSAGTGQETQCF. The chain is built from TRBV2 and TRBJ2-5; 9 nucleotides line up with TRBD1. There are 14 residues in the CDR3. The V gene's germline CDR1 is SNHLY and CDR2 FYNNEI.

The rearrangement uses TRBV10-1 and TRBJ2-1; TRBD2 matches 13 bases. CDR1 WNHNN and CDR2 SYGVQD come from the germline V gene (reference sequence). J gave up 7 bases and V 4 bases, and 7 bases lay outside the gene matches. CDR3 length equals 16 residues. Here the CDR3 reads CASSAIGLAGVNEQFF. The CDR3 nucleotides are TGCGCCAGCAGTGCGATCGGACTAGCGGGAGTAAATGAGCAGTTCTTC.

This chain joins TRBV20-1 and TRBJ2-7; 7 bases align to TRBD1. This CDR3 comprises 14 residues. The trim removed 7 bases at V and 3 bases at J, leaving 12 bases unmatched. The germline gives CDR1 DFQATT, CDR2 SNEGSKA (reference sequence). This CDR3 is CSVNTGDLGYEQYF. CDR3 nucleotide sequence: TGCAGTGTTAATACAGGGGATCTAGGCTACGAGCAGTACTTC.

The chain recombines TRBV9 with TRBJ1-1; D not certain. This CDR3 is built from 14 residues. V was clipped by 3 bases and J by 0 bases, with 9 bases between them. Germline lookup yields CDR1 SGDLS and CDR2 YYNGEE. The CDR3 reads CASSDRDMNTEAFF. CDR3 in DNA: TGTGCCAGCAGCGATCGTGACATGAACACTGAAGCTTTCTTT.

In regard to this clonotype: Mismatch with germline at one junction end may stem from a read error. The chain joins TRBV24-1 to TRBJ2-5; a possible D gene is TRBD2 (6 bases). This CDR3 has 12 residues. Germline assignment: CDR1 KGHDR and CDR2 SFDVKD. The CDR3 DNA is TGTGCCCCCAGTTCAGCGGGTCGGACCCAGTACTTC. Residues: CAPSSAGRTQYF.

A few counts support this clonotype. This chain joins TRBV7-8 and TRBJ1-2, with 7 bases aligning to TRBD1. The CDR3 length is 16 residues. The ends lost 7 bases at V and 0 bases at J; junction bases unmatched: 11. Germline V gives CDR1 SGHVS, CDR2 FQNEAQ. CDR3 bases: TGTGCCAGCACGCGACAGGGTAAAGGAGCTAACTATGGCTACACCTTC. Translated, it gives CASTRQGKGANYGYTF.

The V call is TRBV5-4, the J call TRBJ2-4, with 8 nucleotides matching TRBD2. Per the germline V gene, CDR1 is SGHNT and CDR2 is YYREEE (reference sequence). J lost 14 bases, V lost 3 bases, and 13 bases had no gene match. The length of the CDR3 is 14 residues. CDR3 in amino acids: CASSSDSLAGKEYF. The CDR3 nucleotides read TGTGCCAGCAGCTCGGATTCGTTAGCGGGGAAGGAGTACTTC. Supplemented by reference TRBV5-4 and TRBJ2-4, the full variable domain reads ETGVTQSPTHLIKTRGQQVTLRCSSQSGHNTVSWYQQALGQGPQFIFQYYREEENGRGNFPPRFSGLQFPNYSSELNVNALELDDSALYLCASSSDSLAGKEYFGAGTRLSVL.

This chain links TRBV7-2 with TRBJ1-3, with D perhaps matching TRBD1 (5 bases). The CDR3 runs 12 residues. V gave up 5 bases and J gave up 9 bases, with 11 bases separating them. CDR1 is SGHTA, CDR2 FQGNSA, per germline. The CDR3 reads CASSLGPGTIYF. Here the CDR3 DNA reads TGTGCCAGCAGCCTGGGGCCGGGCACCATATATTTT.

This chain connects TRBV20-1 to TRBJ1-5; possible D gene TRBD1, 5 bases. V lost 7 bases and J lost 6, with 19 bases in between. Germline V gene sequence: CDR1 DFQATT, CDR2 SNEGSKA (reference sequence). There are 14 residues in the CDR3. CDR3 protein: CSVNEGEGGQPQHF. The CDR3 region has the DNA TGCAGTGTCAACGAAGGGGAAGGAGGTCAGCCCCAGCATTTT.

J is TRBJ2-1 and V is TRBV19; weak D call: TRBD1 (6 bases). Germline CDR1 is LNHDA and CDR2 is SQIVND (reference sequence). V lost 4 bases and J 7 bases, leaving 17 bases between the germline ends. The CDR3 has 15 amino acids. Here the CDR3 reads CASSNRDKTGNEQFF. CDR3 nucleotides: TGTGCCAGTAGTAACAGGGACAAAACCGGGAATGAGCAGTTCTTC.

This chain links TRBV7-9 with TRBJ2-3; D uncertain. The CDR3 runs 15 residues. In germline, CDR1 is SEHNR, CDR2 FQNEAQ (reference sequence). V lost 5 bases and J 0 bases, leaving 12 bases between the germline ends. The CDR3 nucleotides are TGTGCCAGCAGCCAAGCCCGTGATAGCACAGATACGCAGTATTTT. This sequence encodes CASSQARDSTDTQYF.

With regard to this clonotype: Sequence at one end of the junction differs from germline and may be a read error. The chain employs TRBV7-2 and TRBJ2-7, with 7 bases fitting TRBD1. The CDR3 covers 14 residues. Looked up from germline, CDR1 is SGHTA and CDR2 is FQGNSA. The CDR3 region has the DNA TGTGCCAGCAGCGTAGCAGGGGGACCCTACGAGCAGTACTTC. Translation gives CASSVAGGPYEQYF.

The V call is TRBV6-1, the J call TRBJ2-7; D possibly corresponds to TRBD1 (7 bases). Trimming left V 1 base short and J 1 base short, with 11 bases between. The CDR3 loop spans 15 amino acids. Per germline, CDR1 MNHNS and CDR2 SASEGT. In DNA, the CDR3 is TGTGCCAGCAGTGAAGAGACAGGGACTTCCTACGAGCAGTACTTC. As protein: CASSEETGTSYEQYF.

The V gene is TRBV5-1, the J gene TRBJ2-7; the match to TRBD1 covers 8 bases. Losses at the gene ends were 1 base for V and 3 bases for J; bases not matched to a gene: 3. Germline loops: CDR1 SGHRS, CDR2 YFSETQ. The CDR3 length is 14 residues. Written as DNA, the CDR3 is TGCGCCAGCAGCTTGCAACAGGGGGGCTACGAGCAGTACTTC. Amino acids: CASSLQQGGYEQYF. The full variable domain, completed using reference TRBV5-1 and TRBJ2-7, is KAGVTQTPRYLIKTRGQQVTLSCSPISGHRSVSWYQQTPGQGLQFLFEYFSETQRNKGNFPGRFSGRQFSNSRSEMNVSTLELGDSALYLCASSLQQGGYEQYFGPGTRLTVT.

The chain joins TRBV24-1 to TRBJ2-1, with D maybe TRBD1 (5 bases). With 7 bases removed from V and 10 bases from J, the gap between germline ends came to 19 bases. The CDR3 totals 14 residues. CDR1 is KGHDR, CDR2 SFDVKD, per germline. The CDR3 nucleotides are TGTGCCACCAGCGGTTGGACAAGCGTCAAAGAGCAGTTCTTC. Translated, it gives CATSGWTSVKEQFF.

This clonotype has only a few counts. The chain carries TRBV19 and TRBJ2-7; possibly TRBD1 for D (5 bases). The germline V and J ends were trimmed by 3 bases and 7 bases, with 13 bases remaining between them. Per the germline V gene, CDR1 is LNHDA and CDR2 is SQIVND (reference sequence). The length of the CDR3 is 13 residues. The CDR3 DNA follows: TGTGCCAGTAGTATTGGACAATCGAGAGAGCAGTACTTC. Amino acids: CASSIGQSREQYF.